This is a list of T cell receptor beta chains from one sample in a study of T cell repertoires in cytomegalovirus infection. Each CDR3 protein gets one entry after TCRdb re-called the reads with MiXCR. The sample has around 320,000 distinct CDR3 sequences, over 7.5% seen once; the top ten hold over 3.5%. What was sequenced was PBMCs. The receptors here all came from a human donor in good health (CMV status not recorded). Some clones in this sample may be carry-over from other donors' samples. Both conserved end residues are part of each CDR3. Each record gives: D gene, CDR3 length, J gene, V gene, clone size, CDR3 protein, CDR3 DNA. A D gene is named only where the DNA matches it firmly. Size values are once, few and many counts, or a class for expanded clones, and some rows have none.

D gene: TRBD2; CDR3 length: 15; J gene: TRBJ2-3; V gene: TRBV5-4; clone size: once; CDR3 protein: CASSLTSGRSDTQYF; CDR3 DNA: TGTGCCAGCAGCTTAACTAGCGGGAGATCAGATACGCAGTATTTT
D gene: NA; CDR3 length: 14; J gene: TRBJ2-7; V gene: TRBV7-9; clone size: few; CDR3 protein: CASSLGGITYEQYF; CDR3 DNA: TGTGCCAGCAGCTTAGGGGGCATCACCTACGAGCAGTACTTC
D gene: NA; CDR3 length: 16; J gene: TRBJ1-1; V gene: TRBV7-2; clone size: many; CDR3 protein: CASSKKGGEGSTEAFF; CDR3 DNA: TGTGCCAGCAGCAAAAAGGGTGGGGAAGGATCCACTGAAGCTTTCTTT
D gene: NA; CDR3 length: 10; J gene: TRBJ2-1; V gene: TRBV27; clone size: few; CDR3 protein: CACGYNEQFF; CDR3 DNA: TGTGCGTGTGGTTACAATGAGCAGTTCTTC
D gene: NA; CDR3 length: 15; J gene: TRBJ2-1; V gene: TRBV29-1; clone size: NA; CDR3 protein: CSVEQAALLTAEQFF; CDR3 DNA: TGCAGCGTTGAGCAAGCAGCGCTGTTGACGGCTGAGCAGTTCTTC
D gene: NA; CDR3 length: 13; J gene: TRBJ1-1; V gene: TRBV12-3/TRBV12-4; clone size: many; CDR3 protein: CASSRTGRTEAFF; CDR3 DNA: TGTGCCAGCAGTCGTACAGGGAGGACTGAAGCTTTCTTT
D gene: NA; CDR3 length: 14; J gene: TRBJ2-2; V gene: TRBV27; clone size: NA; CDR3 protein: CASSPGKRTGELFF; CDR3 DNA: TGTGCCAGCAGTCCGGGGAAGCGTACCGGGGAGCTGTTTTTT
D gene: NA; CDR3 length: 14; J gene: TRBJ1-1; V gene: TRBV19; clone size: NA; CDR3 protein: CASSPPWGEAEAFF; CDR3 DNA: TGTGCCAGTAGCCCTCCGTGGGGTGAGGCTGAAGCTTTCTTT
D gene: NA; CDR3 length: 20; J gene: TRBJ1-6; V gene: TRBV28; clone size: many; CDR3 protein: CASSPTRETQAPSRGSPLHF; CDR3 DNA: TGTGCCAGCAGTCCAACCCGGGAAACCCAGGCCCCTTCTAGGGGTTCACCCCTCCACTTT
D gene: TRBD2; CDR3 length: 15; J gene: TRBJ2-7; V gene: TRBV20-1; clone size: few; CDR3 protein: CSARDPAGRVHEQYF; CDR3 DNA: TGCAGTGCTAGAGATCCGGCAGGGAGGGTGCACGAGCAGTACTTC
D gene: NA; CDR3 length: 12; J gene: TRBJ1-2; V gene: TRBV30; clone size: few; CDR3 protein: CAWSYGPATPSF; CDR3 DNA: TGTGCCTGGAGTTACGGGCCGGCGACACCATCCTTC
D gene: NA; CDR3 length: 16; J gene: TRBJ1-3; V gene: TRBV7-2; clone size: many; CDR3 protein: CASSRNPGPSGNTIYF; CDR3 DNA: TGTGCCAGCAGCCGTAACCCGGGGCCCTCTGGAAACACCATATATTTT
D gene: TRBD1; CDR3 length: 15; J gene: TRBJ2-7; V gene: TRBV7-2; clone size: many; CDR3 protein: CASSGTGTGAYEQYF; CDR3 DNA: TGTGCCAGCAGCGGGACCGGGACAGGGGCGTACGAGCAGTACTTC
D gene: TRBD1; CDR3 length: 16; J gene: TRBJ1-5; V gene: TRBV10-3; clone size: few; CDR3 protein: CAISESGTGINQPQHF; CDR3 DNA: TGTGCCATCAGTGAGAGTGGGACAGGAATTAATCAGCCCCAGCATTTT
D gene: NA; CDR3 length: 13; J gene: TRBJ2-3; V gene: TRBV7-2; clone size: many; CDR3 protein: CASSPDHKDTQYF; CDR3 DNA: TGTGCCAGCAGCCCAGACCATAAAGATACGCAGTATTTT
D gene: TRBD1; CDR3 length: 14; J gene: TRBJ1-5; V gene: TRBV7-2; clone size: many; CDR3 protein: CASSSRQGSQPQHF; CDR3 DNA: TGTGCCAGCAGCTCCCGACAGGGTAGTCAGCCCCAGCATTTT
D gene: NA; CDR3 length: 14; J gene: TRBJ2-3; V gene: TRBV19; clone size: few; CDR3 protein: CASSIFGSADTQYF; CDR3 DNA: TGTGCCAGTAGTATCTTCGGGAGCGCAGATACGCAGTATTTT
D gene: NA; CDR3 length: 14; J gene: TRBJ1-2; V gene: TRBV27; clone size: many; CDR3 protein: CASSGEGGFGGYTF; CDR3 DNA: TGTGCCAGCAGTGGCGAGGGAGGGTTTGGTGGCTACACCTTC
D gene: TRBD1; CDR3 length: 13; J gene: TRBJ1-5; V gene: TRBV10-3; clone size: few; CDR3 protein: CAISVQGAQPQHF; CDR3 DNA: TGTGCCATCAGCGTACAGGGGGCTCAGCCCCAGCATTTT
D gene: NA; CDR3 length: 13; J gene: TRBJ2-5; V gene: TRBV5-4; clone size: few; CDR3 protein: CASSGRGRETQYF; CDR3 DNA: TGTGCCAGCAGCGGACGGGGGCGAGAGACCCAGTACTTC
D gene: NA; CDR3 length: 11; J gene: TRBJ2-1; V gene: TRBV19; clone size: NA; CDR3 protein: CARPGTRRVFF; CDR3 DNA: TGTGCCAGACCCGGGACCCGAAGGGTGTTCTTC
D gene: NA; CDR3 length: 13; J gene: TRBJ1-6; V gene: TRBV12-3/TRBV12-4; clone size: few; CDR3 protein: CASSVSGLSPLHF; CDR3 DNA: TGTGCCAGCAGTGTATCTGGGCTATCACCCCTCCACTTT
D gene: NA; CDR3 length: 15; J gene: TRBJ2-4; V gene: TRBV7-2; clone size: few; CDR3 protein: CASSLLPIVEDIQYF; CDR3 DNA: TGTGCCAGCAGCTTACTCCCGATAGTGGAGGACATTCAGTACTTC
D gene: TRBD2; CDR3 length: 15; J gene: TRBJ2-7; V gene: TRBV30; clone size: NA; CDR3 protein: CAWKETSGLSYEQYF; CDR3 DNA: TGTGCCTGGAAGGAGACTAGCGGCCTCTCCTACGAGCAGTACTTC
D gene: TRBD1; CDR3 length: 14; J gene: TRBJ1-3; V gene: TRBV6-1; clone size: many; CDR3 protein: CASRKDRTGNTIYF; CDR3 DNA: TGTGCCAGCAGGAAGGACAGGACGGGAAACACCATATATTTT
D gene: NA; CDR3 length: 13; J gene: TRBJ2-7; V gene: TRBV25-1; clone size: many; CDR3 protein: CASSTPGQAEQYF; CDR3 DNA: TGTGCCAGCAGTACGCCGGGACAAGCAGAGCAGTACTTC
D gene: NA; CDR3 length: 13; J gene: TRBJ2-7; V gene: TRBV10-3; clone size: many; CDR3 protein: CAISEVGDYEQYF; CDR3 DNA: TGTGCCATCAGTGAGGTGGGGGACTACGAGCAGTACTTC
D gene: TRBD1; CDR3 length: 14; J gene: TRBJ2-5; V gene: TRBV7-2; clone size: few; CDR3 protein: CASRRGTGLETQYF; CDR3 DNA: TGTGCCAGCAGGCGTGGGACAGGTCTGGAGACCCAGTACTTC
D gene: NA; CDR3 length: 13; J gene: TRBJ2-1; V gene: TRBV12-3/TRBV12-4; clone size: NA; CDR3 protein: CASTLEGGVEQFF; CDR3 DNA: TGTGCCAGCACCCTTGAGGGGGGGGTTGAGCAGTTCTTC
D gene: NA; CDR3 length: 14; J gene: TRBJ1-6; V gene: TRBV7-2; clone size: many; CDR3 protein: CASSLVGGASPLHF; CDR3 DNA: TGTGCCAGCAGCTTAGTCGGGGGAGCCTCACCCCTCCACTTT
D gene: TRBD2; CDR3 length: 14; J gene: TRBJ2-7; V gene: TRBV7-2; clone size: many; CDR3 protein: CASSGLAGGHEQYF; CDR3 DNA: TGTGCCAGCAGCGGACTAGCGGGGGGCCACGAGCAGTACTTC
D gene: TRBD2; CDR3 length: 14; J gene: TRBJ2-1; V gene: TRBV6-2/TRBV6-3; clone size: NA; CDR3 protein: CASRSSGRVGEQFF; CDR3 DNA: TGTGCCAGCAGGTCTAGCGGGAGGGTCGGTGAGCAGTTCTTC
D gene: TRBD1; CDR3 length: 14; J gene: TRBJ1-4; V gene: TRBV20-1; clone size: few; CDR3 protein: CSAQTGGAGEKLFF; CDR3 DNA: TGCAGTGCTCAGACAGGGGGCGCAGGTGAAAAACTGTTTTTT
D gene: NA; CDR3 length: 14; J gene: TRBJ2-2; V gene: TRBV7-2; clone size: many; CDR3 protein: CASSLKRGAGELFF; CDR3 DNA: TGTGCCAGCAGCTTAAAGAGGGGCGCCGGGGAGCTGTTTTTT
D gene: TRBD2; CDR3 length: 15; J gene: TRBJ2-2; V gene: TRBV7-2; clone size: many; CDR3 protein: CASSQSGTNTGELFF; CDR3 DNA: TGTGCCAGCAGCCAGAGCGGGACGAACACCGGGGAGCTGTTTTTT
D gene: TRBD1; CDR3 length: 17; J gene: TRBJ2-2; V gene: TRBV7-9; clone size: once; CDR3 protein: CASSSATGAPNTGELFF; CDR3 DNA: TGTGCCAGCAGCTCTGCTACAGGGGCCCCGAACACCGGGGAGCTGTTTTTT
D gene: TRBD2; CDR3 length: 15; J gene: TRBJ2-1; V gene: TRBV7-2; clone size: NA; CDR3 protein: CASSFSASGPNEQFF; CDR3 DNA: TGTGCCAGCAGCTTCTCGGCTAGCGGGCCCAATGAGCAGTTCTTC
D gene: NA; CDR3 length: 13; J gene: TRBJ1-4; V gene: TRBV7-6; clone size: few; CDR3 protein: CASSSRLGEKLFF; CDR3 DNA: TGTGCCAGCAGCTCCCGGTTGGGTGAAAAACTGTTTTTT
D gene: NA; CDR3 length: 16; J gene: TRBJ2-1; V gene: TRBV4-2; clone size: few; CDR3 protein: CASSLRLDSLHNEQFF; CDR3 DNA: TGTGCCAGCAGCTTAAGACTAGACTCTCTACACAATGAGCAGTTCTTC
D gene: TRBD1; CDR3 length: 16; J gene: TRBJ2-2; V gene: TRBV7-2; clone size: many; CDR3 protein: CASSLEGQGLAGELFF; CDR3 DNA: TGTGCCAGCAGCTTAGAGGGACAGGGTTTGGCCGGGGAGCTGTTTTTT
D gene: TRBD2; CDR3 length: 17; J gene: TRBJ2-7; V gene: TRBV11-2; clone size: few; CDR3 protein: CASSPQTSGWSNYEQYF; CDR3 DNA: TGTGCCAGCAGCCCTCAGACTAGCGGGTGGAGCAACTACGAGCAGTACTTC
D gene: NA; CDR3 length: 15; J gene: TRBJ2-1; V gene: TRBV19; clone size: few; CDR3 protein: CASSGRDKSLNEQFF; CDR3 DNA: TGTGCCAGTAGTGGTCGGGACAAGTCCTTGAATGAGCAGTTCTTC